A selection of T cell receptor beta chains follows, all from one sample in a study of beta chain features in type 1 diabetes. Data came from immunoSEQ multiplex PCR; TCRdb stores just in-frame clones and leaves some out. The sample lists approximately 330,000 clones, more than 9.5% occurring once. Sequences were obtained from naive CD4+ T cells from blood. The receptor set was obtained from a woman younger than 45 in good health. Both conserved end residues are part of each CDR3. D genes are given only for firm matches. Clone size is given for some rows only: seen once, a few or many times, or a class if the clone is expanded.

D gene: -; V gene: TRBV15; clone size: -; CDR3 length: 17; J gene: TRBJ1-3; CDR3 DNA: TGTGCCACCAGCAGAGACTCCGGGACATACTCTGGAAACACCATATATTTT; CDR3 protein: CATSRDSGTYSGNTIYF
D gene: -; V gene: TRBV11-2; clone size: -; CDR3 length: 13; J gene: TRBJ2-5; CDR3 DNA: TGTGCCAGCAGCCCTGGACTGCAAGAGACCCAGTACTTC; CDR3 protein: CASSPGLQETQYF
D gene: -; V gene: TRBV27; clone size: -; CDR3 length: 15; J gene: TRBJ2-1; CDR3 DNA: TGTGCCAGCAGTTTTGGAGGGGAAGGCTACAATGAGCAGTTCTTC; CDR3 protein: CASSFGGEGYNEQFF
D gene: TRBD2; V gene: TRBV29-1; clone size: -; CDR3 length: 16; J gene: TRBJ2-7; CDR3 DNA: TGCAGCGTTGTGCTAGCGGGAGGGCCAGGGTCCTACGAGCAGTACTTC; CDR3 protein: CSVVLAGGPGSYEQYF
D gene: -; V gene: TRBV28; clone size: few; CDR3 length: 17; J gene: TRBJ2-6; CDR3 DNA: TGTGCCAGCAGTTTTTTTGACAGTTACTCTGGGGCCAACGTCCTGACTTTC; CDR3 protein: CASSFFDSYSGANVLTF
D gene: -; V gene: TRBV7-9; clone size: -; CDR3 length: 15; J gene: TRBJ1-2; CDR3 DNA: TGTGCCAGCAGCTTAGCGGCTGGGGGGGTCTATGGCTACACCTTC; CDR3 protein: CASSLAAGGVYGYTF
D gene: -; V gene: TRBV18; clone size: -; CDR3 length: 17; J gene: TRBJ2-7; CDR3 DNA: TGTGCCAGCTCACCACGAAGAGGCGGGACCGGGGGCTACGAGCAGTACTTC; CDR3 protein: CASSPRRGGTGGYEQYF
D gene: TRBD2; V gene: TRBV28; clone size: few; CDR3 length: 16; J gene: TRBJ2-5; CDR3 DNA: TGTGCCAGCAGTCTAGGAGGGAGCGGGGCCCAAGAGACCCAGTACTTC; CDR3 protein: CASSLGGSGAQETQYF
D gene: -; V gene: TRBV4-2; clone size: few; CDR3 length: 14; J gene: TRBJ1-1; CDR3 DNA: TGTGCCAGCAGCTTCGACAGGCTGAACACTGAAGCTTTCTTT; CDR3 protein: CASSFDRLNTEAFF
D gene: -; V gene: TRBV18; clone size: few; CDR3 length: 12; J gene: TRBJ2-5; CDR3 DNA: TGTGCCAGCTCACCACCGGCTGAGACCCAGTACTTC; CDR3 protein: CASSPPAETQYF
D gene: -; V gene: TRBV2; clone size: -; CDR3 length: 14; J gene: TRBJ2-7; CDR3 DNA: TGTGCCAGCAACCCTCGAGGAAGCTCCTACGAGCAGTACTTC; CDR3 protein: CASNPRGSSYEQYF
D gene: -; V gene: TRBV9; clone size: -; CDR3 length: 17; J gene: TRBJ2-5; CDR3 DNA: TGTGCCAGCAGCGTAGAGGGAAGGCGGCCGGGGGTTGAGACCCAGTACTTC; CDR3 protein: CASSVEGRRPGVETQYF
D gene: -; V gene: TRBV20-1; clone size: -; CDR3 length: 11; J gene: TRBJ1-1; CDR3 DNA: TGCAGTGGAAGGGGGTACGCTGAAGCTTTCTTT; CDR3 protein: CSGRGYAEAFF
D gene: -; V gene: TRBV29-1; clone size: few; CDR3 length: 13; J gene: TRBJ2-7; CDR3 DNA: TGCAGCGTTGAAGGGAGGAAGACCTACGAGCAGTACTTC; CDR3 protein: CSVEGRKTYEQYF
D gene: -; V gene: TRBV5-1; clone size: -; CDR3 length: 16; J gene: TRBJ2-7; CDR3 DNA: TGCGCCAGCAGCTTTAGTTCCGGACAGCAGATCTACGAGCAGTACTTC; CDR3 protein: CASSFSSGQQIYEQYF